This T cell receptor beta chain was recovered during a study of T cell responses to AZD1222 COVID-19 vaccine. About the study: Investigators merged groups given second doses at roughly 4 or roughly 12 weeks. Study-wide results and caveats: Donors were chiefly white British, with a greater number of females, and clonal diversity was perhaps underestimated. The study sampled repertoires only after the peak T cell response. Seropositive AZD1222 recipients at baseline numbered only six or seven.

A remark on this clone: Its target is not known.

Between the trimmed V and J ends, which lost 6 bases and 4 bases, there was a span of 7 bases. Germline V gene sequence: CDR1 MGHRA, CDR2 YSYEKL. The CDR3 totals 12 residues. Profiling relied on immunoSEQ multiplex PCR, and the TCRdb table lists in-frame clones only, not all of them. The table records roughly 150,000 clones, approximately 90% of them present only once. Sequencing was performed on peripheral blood, taken on day 0 of AZD1222 vaccination. This TCR was recovered from an adult in good health. The chain combines TRBV4-1 with TRBJ2-1; no firm D call. CDR3 sequence: CASSNGYNEQFF. For the CDR3, the DNA is TGCGCCAGCAGTAACGGATACAATGAGCAGTTCTTC.